This T cell receptor (beta chain) originates from a study of CD8+ T cells in alopecia areata. Overall study findings and caveats: The study also sequences resident alphabeta T cells of normal skin in scalp samples.

About this clone: Its matching antigen is unknown.

Reverse transcribed after extraction, RNA yielded cDNA as the sequencing template. This table comes from immunoSEQ multiplex PCR, and its TCRdb copy is limited to in-frame clones, with some not included. Of around 150,000 clones listed, about two thirds were seen once; the top ten hold roughly 0.85%. Treatment: oral pan-JAK inhibitor, 5-10 mg twice daily. The trim removed 1 base at V and 3 bases at J, leaving 5 bases unmatched. CDR3 length equals 15 residues. Germline CDR1 and CDR2: MNHNY and SVGAGI (reference sequence). The chain carries TRBV6-6 and TRBJ2-7, with 8 bases that match TRBD1. The clonotype originates from a human donor with alopecia areata. Sequences were derived from CD4+ T cells sorted from blood, sampled at week 4, from a patient treated with tofacitinib. CDR3 sequence reads: CASSYYGQGGYEQYF. DNA for the CDR3: TGTGCCAGCAGTTACTACGGACAGGGTGGCTACGAGCAGTACTTC.